These 30 T cell receptor beta chains came from one sample sequenced in a study of T cell clonality in common variable immunodeficiency (dated by TCRdb to the mid-2010s). Library creation used the immunoSEQ multiplex PCR assay. TCRdb mirrors the immuneACCESS table, restricted to in-frame sequences. Some clones are absent from its copies; in checked studies, under half trace to an unresolved V gene, and the reason for the others is unknown. The sample counts about 52,000 clones, each observed more than once. The ten largest account for approximately 2% of the sample. Input material: peripheral blood mononuclear cells. The receptors were gathered from a person between 18 and 75 years old in good health.

This clone was counted at least ten times. The sequenced fragment ends 3 residues before the CDR3 boundary, so the rest is inferred from the germline J gene. The J gene is TRBJ1-1, the V gene TRBV29-1, with 7 bases matching TRBD1. The V gene end was trimmed by 0 bases and the J gene end by 6 bases; junction bases not matched to a gene: 7. The CDR3 covers 14 residues. Germline CDR1 reads SQVTM; CDR2 reads ANQGSEA. The CDR3 loop is CSVEDATGYSEAFF. The CDR3 bases that were read are TGCAGCGTTGAAGATGCGACAGGGTACTCTGAA.

This clone came up many times. Partial CDR3 DNA: TGTGCCAGCAGCCAAGACCAGGGAAGCCTAAGCGGC. It translates to CASSQDQGSLSG. The complete CDR3 protein is CASSQDQGSLSGYTF. The V and J genes are TRBV7-8 and TRBJ1-2, with D possibly being TRBD1 (5 bases). The CDR3 end is not reached by the read, which stops 3 residues before it; the germline J gene fills it in. The CDR3 contains 15 residues. The germline V gene has CDR1 SGHVS and CDR2 FQNEAQ.

A remark on this clone: The read halts 3 residues ahead of the CDR3 end, with the missing end drawn from the germline J gene. The chain carries TRBV5-6 and TRBJ2-3, with 7 nucleotides matching TRBD2. J was trimmed by 3 bases and V by 1 base; bases with no gene match: 5. The CDR3 length is 15 residues. Germline CDR1 SGHDT, CDR2 YYEEEE. The CDR3 sequence is CASSLPLASTDTQYF. The sequenced CDR3 bases are TGTGCCAGCAGCTTGCCACTAGCGTCGACAGATACG.

This clone has ten or more counts. The sequenced part of the CDR3 DNA is TGCAGTGCTAGAGATCGGACTCCGCGGGACTACGTTCGGGAGACC. Translating gives CSARDRTPRDYVRET. The complete CDR3 sequence is CSARDRTPRDYVRETQYF. The chain uses TRBV20-1 and TRBJ2-5, with TRBD2 matching 7 bases. Coverage ceases 3 residues before the CDR3 finishes, and the germline J gene fills in the end. With 0 bases clipped from V and 5 bases from J, the junction kept 18 bases outside the gene matches. This CDR3 spans 18 amino acids. CDR1 and CDR2 from the germline V gene are DFQATT and SNEGSKA (reference sequence).

This clone was found a few times. The CDR3 extends 3 residues past the end of the read, so its final part is completed from the germline J gene. The V and J genes are TRBV7-9 and TRBJ2-7; D perhaps matches TRBD2 (6 bases). V lost 3 bases, J lost 2 bases, and 11 bases lay in between. The CDR3 extends over 14 amino acids. Germline CDR1 reads SEHNR; CDR2 reads FQNEAQ (reference sequence). The sequenced part of the CDR3 DNA is TGTGCCAGCAGCTTCGAACTAGCAACCTACGAG. Its translation is CASSFELATYE. The entire CDR3 protein reads CASSFELATYEQYF.

The covered CDR3 bases are TGCGCCAGCAGCTTGGCTCCACAGGGCACGACCTACGAG. Its translation: CASSLAPQGTTYE. The whole CDR3 region reads CASSLAPQGTTYEQYF. The chain couples TRBV5-1 to TRBJ2-7; possible D gene TRBD1, 6 bases. Read coverage stops 3 residues before the CDR3 terminus; the germline J gene supplies the remainder. The germline V and J ends were trimmed by 0 bases and 2 bases, with 15 bases remaining between them. There are 16 residues in the CDR3. CDR1 and CDR2 from the germline V gene are SGHRS and YFSETQ.

This clone was counted ten times or more. The CDR3 end falls 3 residues outside the read, so it is completed with the germline J gene. The chain links TRBV4-2 to TRBJ1-1; D uncertain. V was pared by 4 bases and J by 0 bases, with 12 bases between. Germline assignment: CDR1 LGHNA and CDR2 YNFKEQ. There are 15 residues in the CDR3. The CDR3 DNA, read in part, is TGTGCCAGCAGCCTCTCGGGGTTCATGAACACTGAA. It codes for CASSLSGFMNTE. The CDR3 in its entirety is CASSLSGFMNTEAFF.

This clone was counted ten times or more. The read falls 3 residues short of the CDR3 end, and the missing part is taken from the germline J gene. This sequence joins TRBV2 and TRBJ1-2; 7 nucleotides agree with TRBD1. V was pared by 5 bases and J by 0 bases, with 12 bases of the junction left unmatched. This CDR3 comprises 17 residues. Germline lookup yields CDR1 SNHLY and CDR2 FYNNEI. The sequenced CDR3 bases are TGTGCCAGCAGTCCGCGAGGATTACAGGGGACTAACTATGGC. This sequence encodes CASSPRGLQGTNYG. The whole CDR3 reads CASSPRGLQGTNYGYTF.

This clone was detected only a few times. The sequenced fragment ends 3 residues before the CDR3 boundary, so the rest is inferred from the germline J gene. The chain carries TRBV11-2 and TRBJ2-7; 9 bases map to TRBD1. With 4 bases clipped from V and 3 bases from J, the junction kept 4 bases outside the gene matches. The germline V gene has CDR1 SGHAT and CDR2 FQNNGV. This CDR3 contains 14 residues. The part of the CDR3 DNA that was read is TGTGCCAGCAGCTATCCGGGACAGGGCTACGAG. It encodes CASSYPGQGYE. The whole CDR3 protein is CASSYPGQGYEQYF.

This clone was seen ten or more times. The read terminates 3 residues before the CDR3 end, so the remaining end is supplied by the germline J gene. This sequence joins TRBV5-1 and TRBJ1-4; D may be TRBD1 (5 bases). V dropped 5 bases and J dropped 4 bases, with 6 bases sitting between them. CDR1 SGHRS and CDR2 YFSETQ come from the germline V gene. This CDR3 is built from 12 residues. CDR3 sequence: CASRTDNEKLFF. The DNA read from the CDR3 is TGCGCCAGCAGGACAGATAATGAAAAA.

This clone was detected many times. The DNA ends 3 residues before the CDR3 does, and the rest of the CDR3 is filled in from the germline J gene. This sequence joins TRBV20-1 and TRBJ2-7; D might be TRBD1 (7 bases). Germline V gene sequence: CDR1 DFQATT, CDR2 SNEGSKA (reference sequence). V lost 6 bases and J 4 bases, leaving 19 bases between the germline ends. CDR3 size: 14 residues. CDR3 sequence reads: CSAGTAVGGYEQYF. Incomplete CDR3 DNA: TGCAGTGCCGGGACAGCCGTTGGGGGGTACGAG.

The sample holds many counts of this clone. The CDR3 is cut off 3 residues early in the read; its end comes from the germline J gene. The J gene is TRBJ1-2, the V gene TRBV14; the D gene is possibly TRBD1 (6 bases). This CDR3 is 16 amino acids long. V was shortened by 3 bases and J by 4 bases, with 18 bases between the two germline ends. CDR1 is SGHDN and CDR2 is FVKESK in the germline V gene. The CDR3 bases that were read are TGTGCCAGCAGCCATGACGGACAGCCTGGGGGCTATGGC. It yields the protein CASSHDGQPGGYG. Given in full, the CDR3 is CASSHDGQPGGYGYTF.

This clone was detected many times. The read ends 3 residues shy of where the CDR3 ends; the end is completed using the germline J gene. The V call is TRBV5-1, the J call TRBJ1-6; 9 nucleotides line up with TRBD1. The CDR3 is 16 residues long. Trimming at V came to 4 bases and at J to 9 bases, leaving 11 bases not matched to a gene. Germline V gives CDR1 SGHRS, CDR2 YFSETQ. CDR3 amino acids: CASSLGRDRAPSPLHF. Incomplete CDR3 DNA: TGCGCCAGCAGCCTCGGCCGGGACAGGGCCCCTTCACCC.

For this clone: From the germline J gene comes the end of the CDR3, since the read stops 3 residues before it. The chain has TRBV2 and TRBJ2-4; 9 nucleotides agree with TRBD1. V was pared by 4 bases and J by 9 bases, with 10 bases of the junction left unmatched. The CDR3 has 15 amino acids. CDR1 is SNHLY, CDR2 FYNNEI, per germline. This chain's CDR3 is CASSGNRGRAVIQYF. CDR3 DNA (partial): TGTGCCAGCAGTGGTAACAGGGGGCGAGCGGTCATT.

Points on this clone: The missing CDR3 end, 3 residues past where the read stops, is filled in from the germline J gene. This sequence joins TRBV5-5 and TRBJ1-2; the D gene is possibly TRBD1 (5 bases). V lost 5 bases to trimming and J lost 5 bases, with 10 bases between them. The CDR3 is 12 amino acids. Per germline, CDR1 SGHKS and CDR2 YYEKEE (reference sequence). The CDR3: CASSSTDYGYTF. CDR3 DNA (partial): TGTGCCAGCAGTTCGACAGATTATGGC.

For this clone: The read is 3 residues too short to cover the CDR3 end, so that end is filled in from the germline J gene. The chain has TRBV2 and TRBJ1-2, with TRBD1 matching over 10 bases. Per the germline V gene, CDR1 is SNHLY and CDR2 is FYNNEI. The CDR3 sequence is 13 residues long. The sequenced part of the CDR3 DNA is TGTGCCAGCAGGACGGACAGGGGGAACGGC. This sequence encodes CASRTDRGNG. The CDR3 reads in full as CASRTDRGNGYTF.

This clone occurred many times. The read finishes 3 residues shy of the CDR3 end, and the germline J gene is used to complete it. The genes are TRBV5-1 and TRBJ2-6; D unclear. V lost 0 bases to trimming and J lost 0 bases, with 4 bases between them. From germline, CDR1 is SGHRS and CDR2 YFSETQ. CDR3 size: 15 residues. The CDR3 spells CASSLGHSGANVLTF. The CDR3 DNA, read in part, is TGCGCCAGCAGCTTGGGTCACTCTGGGGCCAACGTC. The full variable domain, completed using reference TRBV5-1 and TRBJ2-6, is KAGVTQTPRYLIKTRGQQVTLSCSPISGHRSVSWYQQTPGQGLQFLFEYFSETQRNKGNFPGRFSGRQFSNSRSEMNVSTLELGDSALYLCASSLGHSGANVLTFGAGSRLTVL.

This clone was picked up many times. The covered CDR3 bases are TGTGCCAGCAGAGGCCACCAAGACAGCTATAGCAATCAGCCC. It specifies CASRGHQDSYSNQP. The whole CDR3 region reads CASRGHQDSYSNQPQHF. The V and J genes are TRBV27 and TRBJ1-5; D is possibly TRBD1 (5 bases). The CDR3 end falls 3 residues outside the read, so it is completed with the germline J gene. Trimming left V 6 bases short and J 0 bases short, with 18 bases between. The CDR3 contains 17 residues. Per germline, CDR1 MNHEY and CDR2 SMNVEV (reference sequence).

This clone was observed at least ten times. The read terminates 3 residues ahead of where the CDR3 ends, so the germline J gene completes it. The rearrangement joins TRBV18 to TRBJ2-5, with D possibly being TRBD1 (5 bases). Germline V gene lookup returns CDR1 KGHSH and CDR2 LQKENI. V lost 5 bases to trimming and J lost 5 bases, with 12 bases between them. This CDR3 is built from 13 residues. The part of the CDR3 DNA that was read is TGTGCCAGCTCAGATTGGGGCTTGGAGACC. Translation gives CASSDWGLET. The whole CDR3 protein reads CASSDWGLETQYF.

This clone was counted ten times or more. The DNA ends 3 residues before the CDR3 does, and the rest of the CDR3 is filled in from the germline J gene. The V and J genes are TRBV20-1 and TRBJ2-1, with TRBD1 as a possible D gene (5 bases). Germline CDR1 and CDR2: DFQATT and SNEGSKA (reference sequence). The CDR3 has 17 residues. V shed 5 bases and J shed 0 bases, with 20 bases lying between them. CDR3 bases read: TGCAGTGCTCGTAAGGGGCCTAACTTCTACTCCTACAATGAG. Translated: CSARKGPNFYSYNE. The full CDR3 sequence reads CSARKGPNFYSYNEQFF.

This clone has more than one count but fewer than ten. The CDR3 is cut off 3 residues early in the read; its end comes from the germline J gene. The genes are TRBV5-1 and TRBJ2-1; the D gene is possibly TRBD1 (5 bases). This CDR3 comprises 13 residues. Trimming removed 4 bases from V and 4 bases from J, with 9 bases in between. The germline gives CDR1 SGHRS, CDR2 YFSETQ. The CDR3 here is CASSPRGYNEQFF. CDR3 bases read: TGCGCCAGCAGCCCAAGGGGTTACAATGAG.

In its sample, this clone was seen a few times. The missing CDR3 end, 3 residues past where the read stops, is filled in from the germline J gene. This chain joins TRBV19 and TRBJ1-5; the D gene is possibly TRBD1 (6 bases). This CDR3 region has 16 residues. With 4 bases removed from V and 5 bases from J, the gap between germline ends came to 18 bases. CDR1 LNHDA and CDR2 SQIVND come from the germline V gene (reference sequence). CDR3 bases read: TGTGCCAGTAGTAGCATTACAGGGTCCTTCGATCAGCCC. Residues: CASSSITGSFDQP. The CDR3, in full, reads CASSSITGSFDQPQHF.

This clone has a count of ten or more. A read error may account for a junction end that differs from germline. The CDR3 goes on 3 residues after the read ends, and that part is filled in from the germline J gene. V gene TRBV5-1 combines with J gene TRBJ2-2, with TRBD1 as a possible D gene (7 bases). From germline, CDR1 is SGHRS and CDR2 YFSETQ. This CDR3 comprises 17 residues. The CDR3 bases that were read are TGCGCCAGCAGCTTTTTCCTAACAGGGGAGGACCCCGGAGAG. Translating it yields CASSFFLTGEDPGE. The full CDR3 is CASSFFLTGEDPGELFF.

As to this clone: The read terminates 3 residues before the CDR3 end, so the remaining end is supplied by the germline J gene. The chain is built from TRBV18 and TRBJ1-5, with D possibly being TRBD1 (6 bases). V was clipped by 1 base and J by 0 bases, with 16 bases between them. Per germline, CDR1 KGHSH and CDR2 LQKENI. The length of the CDR3 is 18 residues. CDR3 in amino acids: CASSPQFQGTSSNQPQHF. The sequenced part of the CDR3 DNA is TGTGCCAGCTCACCACAGTTTCAGGGGACGAGTAGCAATCAGCCC.

This clone was recorded at least ten times. The sequenced fragment ends 3 residues before the CDR3 boundary, so the rest is inferred from the germline J gene. The V and J genes are TRBV12-3 or TRBV12-4 and TRBJ2-1; a possible D gene is TRBD2 (5 bases). V lost 6 bases to trimming and J lost 5 bases, with 11 bases between them. This CDR3 is built from 13 residues. CDR3 bases read: TGTGCCAGCAGGTCCCGGGGAAACAATGAG. It encodes CASRSRGNNE. From start to end, the CDR3 is CASRSRGNNEQFF.

In regard to this clone: The read finishes 3 residues shy of the CDR3 end, and the germline J gene is used to complete it. The rearrangement uses TRBV5-1 and TRBJ2-1; TRBD1 might be the D (6 bases). The V gene lost 5 bases and the J gene lost 3 bases, with 18 bases spanning the gap. This CDR3 is 16 amino acids long. CDR1 and CDR2 from the germline V gene are SGHRS and YFSETQ. CDR3 bases read: TGCGCCAGCAGTAGTTACAGGGTTAGGGACTACAATGAG. Its protein product is CASSSYRVRDYNE. The whole CDR3 sequence reads CASSSYRVRDYNEQFF.

This clone showed up many times. The read stops 3 residues short of the end of the CDR3; the missing end is completed from the germline J gene. This chain uses TRBV7-3 with TRBJ1-1; tentatively, D is TRBD1 (5 bases). V dropped 2 bases and J dropped 5 bases, with 9 bases sitting between them. The germline V gene has CDR1 SGHTA and CDR2 FQGTGA. The CDR3 length is 13 residues. The covered CDR3 bases are TGTGCCAGCAGCTTAGAGGGGCATACTGAA. Amino acids: CASSLEGHTE. The entire CDR3 protein reads CASSLEGHTEAFF.

This clone was seen repeatedly, ten times or more. The sequenced fragment ends 3 residues before the CDR3 boundary, so the rest is inferred from the germline J gene. This chain joins TRBV15 and TRBJ2-7, with TRBD2 identical over 8 bases. CDR1 LNHNV and CDR2 YYDKDF come from the germline V gene (reference sequence). This CDR3 region has 15 residues. Trimming took 0 bases from V and 5 from J; bases not matched to a gene: 6. The sequenced part of the CDR3 DNA is TGTGCCACCAGCAGAGAGCGCGGGAGGATCAACGAG. Protein product: CATSRERGRINE. The complete CDR3 reads CATSRERGRINEQYF.

This clone came up many times. Read data end 3 residues before the CDR3 end; the end is taken from the germline J gene. The chain uses TRBV19 and TRBJ2-1, with 9 bases that match TRBD2. The trim removed 5 bases at V and 7 bases at J, leaving 3 bases unmatched. The germline V gene has CDR1 LNHDA and CDR2 SQIVND (reference sequence). There are 13 residues in the CDR3. The DNA read from the CDR3 is TGTGCCAGTAGTGGTGGACTAGCGAATGAG. It yields the protein CASSGGLANE. The whole CDR3 reads CASSGGLANEQFF.

About this clone: The read finishes 3 residues shy of the CDR3 end, and the germline J gene is used to complete it. The V and J genes are TRBV29-1 and TRBJ1-2; D uncertain. The CDR3 has 12 residues. The germline V and J ends were trimmed by 3 bases and 7 bases, with 12 bases remaining between them. The germline V gene encodes CDR1 SQVTM and CDR2 ANQGSEA. The DNA read from the CDR3 is TGCAGCGTTGAGCCATCTCGAGGTGGC. Its protein is CSVEPSRGG. The full CDR3 is CSVEPSRGGYTF.